These 4 T cell receptor beta chains originate from one sample sequenced in a study of T cell responses to AZD1222 COVID-19 vaccine. Some clones are missing from TCRdb's copy, which holds only in-frame ones; the method was immunoSEQ multiplex PCR. The sample records about 110,000 clones, 88% being singletons. The sample here was peripheral blood, taken on day 0 of AZD1222 vaccination. The receptor set was obtained from an adult in good health.

The chain carries TRBV9 and TRBJ2-2, with 8 nucleotides matching TRBD1. The CDR3 runs 16 residues. The J segment lost 3 bases and the V segment lost 0 bases, leaving 4 bases of the junction unmatched. Germline V gene data show CDR1 as SGDLS and CDR2 as YYNGEE. The CDR3 DNA reads TGTGCCAGCAGCGTAGAACCAGGGGGCGACACCGGGGAGCTGTTTTTT. It translates to CASSVEPGGDTGELFF. The full variable domain, its missing parts supplied by reference TRBV9 and TRBJ2-2, is DSGVTQTPKHLITATGQRVTLRCSPRSGDLSVYWYQQSLDQGLQFLIQYYNGEERAKGNILERFSAQQFPDLHSELNLSSLELGDSALYFCASSVEPGGDTGELFFGEGSRLTVL.

The chain has TRBV19 and TRBJ1-5, with 11 bases that match TRBD1. Unmatched junction bases numbered 2, after V lost 4 bases and J lost 0 bases. The CDR3 totals 16 residues. CDR1 and CDR2 (germline): LNHDA, SQIVND (reference sequence). The CDR3 sequence is CASSTGTGGSNQPQHF. The CDR3 nucleotides read TGTGCCAGTAGTACCGGGACAGGGGGTAGCAATCAGCCCCAGCATTTT.

This clone was seen more than once but under ten times. The DNA of the CDR3 is TGCGCCAGCAGCTTGGGGGCAGGGCATGGAAACACCATATATTTT. This codes for CASSLGAGHGNTIYF. This sequence joins TRBV5-1 and TRBJ1-3; TRBD1 is a possible D gene (5 bases). Germline CDR1 reads SGHRS; CDR2 reads YFSETQ. The CDR3 has 15 amino acids. Trimming removed 0 bases at V and 3 bases at J, with 10 bases between.

J is TRBJ1-2 and V is TRBV12-3 or TRBV12-4; no clear D gene. The CDR3 runs 13 residues. V was cut by 5 bases and J by 7 bases, with 14 bases left in between. The CDR3 bases are TGTGCCAGCAGTCTAACGGGATCTAGTGGCTACACCTTC. Residues: CASSLTGSSGYTF.